The rows below give T cell receptor beta chains drawn from one sample of a study of cytomegalovirus exposure and HLA in healthy donors. Libraries were prepared by immunoSEQ multiplex PCR; TCRdb keeps only in-frame clonotypes and omits some of them. Of 110,000 or so clones listed, 82% were seen once; the top ten hold 2.5%. The sample consisted of PBMCs. All receptors derive from a woman aged 18-29 years in good health and CMV-seronegative. Each CDR3 is given with its conserved first and last residue. The order of the fields is V gene, D gene, J gene, clone size, CDR3 DNA, CDR3 protein. A D gene is named only where the DNA matches it firmly. Not all rows give a size; the values are once, few, many and, for expanded clones, a class.

>TRBV7-9|TRBD2|TRBJ2-3|few
TGTGCCAGCAGTAATAGCGGGAGACCCACAGATACGCAGTATTTT
CASSNSGRPTDTQYF
>TRBV2|TRBD2|TRBJ2-7|-
TGTGCCAGCGCGGGAGGGCCGGGCTACGAGCAGTACTTC
CASAGGPGYEQYF
>TRBV6-5|-|TRBJ1-1|-
TGTGCCAGCAGTTACTCGCTCGGGATGGAGGCCACTGAAGCTTTCTTT
CASSYSLGMEATEAFF
>TRBV19|-|TRBJ1-3|-
TGTGCCAGTAGTAGCCCCGGAGACTCTGGAAACACCATATATTTT
CASSSPGDSGNTIYF
>TRBV5-6|TRBD1|TRBJ1-4|-
TGTGCCAGCAGCTTGTCAGTCGCAGGGGGCGTTTTGGAACTGTTTTTT
CASSLSVAGGVLELFF
>TRBV11-3|TRBD1|TRBJ2-6|once
TGTGCCAGCAGCTTAGGACCGGGACAGGGGGCCAACGTCCTGACTTTC
CASSLGPGQGANVLTF
>TRBV6-5|TRBD1|TRBJ1-2|once
TGTGCCAGTAGCCGCCCCGGGACAGGGGCTTCTGGCTACACCTTC
CASSRPGTGASGYTF
>TRBV28|-|TRBJ1-5|-
TGTGCCAGCAGAGTTCGGGATCAGCCCCAGCATTTT
CASRVRDQPQHF
>TRBV19|-|TRBJ1-4|-
TGTGCCAGTAGTATGGGGGGTGAAGGAAAACTGTTTTTT
CASSMGGEGKLFF
>TRBV7-7|-|TRBJ1-3|-
TGTGCCAGCAGCCCCGAGGGAAACACCATATATTTT
CASSPEGNTIYF
>TRBV5-1|TRBD1|TRBJ2-2|once
TGCGCCAGCAGAAGACAGGGGGCGCCCGGGGAGCTGTTTTTT
CASRRQGAPGELFF
>TRBV5-6|-|TRBJ1-4|-
TGTGCCAGCAGCCTCAAAACAGGTACAACTAATGAAAAACTGTTTTTT
CASSLKTGTTNEKLFF
>TRBV7-9|TRBD2|TRBJ2-5|-
TGTGCCAGCAGCCTGGGACTAGCGGGGGTCCAAGAGACCCAGTACTTC
CASSLGLAGVQETQYF
>TRBV19|TRBD2|TRBJ2-2|-
TGTGCCAGTAGTATAGATCCCGGGACTACACTCACCGGGGAGCTGTTTTTT
CASSIDPGTTLTGELFF
>TRBV18|TRBD2|TRBJ2-7|-
TGTGCCAGCTCACCACCTACAGCTAGCGGGAACTTCTACGAGCAGTACTTC
CASSPPTASGNFYEQYF
>TRBV9|-|TRBJ2-5|few
TGTGCCAGCAGCGGCGGACAGAGACAAGAGACCCAGTACTTC
CASSGGQRQETQYF
>TRBV7-2|-|TRBJ2-1|-
TGTGCCGGGTCGAGGTACAATGAGCAGTTCTTC
CAGSRYNEQFF
>TRBV7-9|-|TRBJ1-6|-
TGTGCCAGCAGCTTAGGCGAGTCGCCCCTCCACTTT
CASSLGESPLHF
>TRBV29-1|-|TRBJ2-5|-
TGCAGCGCAGGGGGGATGAGATCCCTGTACCAAGAGACCCAGTACTTC
CSAGGMRSLYQETQYF
>TRBV28|-|TRBJ2-5|-
TGTGCCAGCAGTTTGGAGATGATTGGGGAGACCCAGTACTTC
CASSLEMIGETQYF
>TRBV7-2|-|TRBJ2-1|few
TGTGCCAGCAGCTTAGATGCGGCTAGTTGGAATGAGCAGTTCTTC
CASSLDAASWNEQFF
>TRBV5-1|-|TRBJ1-1|-
TGCGCCAGCAGCCCCCGCGGCAGCGGTGAAGCTTTCTTT
CASSPRGSGEAFF
>TRBV6-4|TRBD2|TRBJ2-3|few
TGTGCCAGCAGTCCGGGACTAGCGGGAGGCACAGATACGCAGTATTTT
CASSPGLAGGTDTQYF
>TRBV30|TRBD1|TRBJ1-1|-
TGTGCCTGGAGTGTACGATATTTAGGGACAGGGGGGATTATGAACACTGAAGCTTTCTTT
CAWSVRYLGTGGIMNTEAFF
>TRBV19|-|TRBJ1-1|-
TGTGCCAGTAGTATCCAGATCTACACTGAAGCTTTCTTT
CASSIQIYTEAFF
>TRBV15|-|TRBJ2-7|-
TGTGCCACCAGCAGAGATGAGGTCAGGGTCCCTCTTTACGAGCAGTACTTC
CATSRDEVRVPLYEQYF
>TRBV5-1|-|TRBJ2-7|-
TGCGCCAGCAGCTTGGTAGGCGGGTTTGAGCAGTACTTC
CASSLVGGFEQYF
>TRBV6-1|-|TRBJ1-5|-
TGTGCCAGCAAATTGTCCAGTAGCAATCAGCCCCAGCATTTT
CASKLSSSNQPQHF
>TRBV10-3|TRBD1|TRBJ1-5|-
TGTGCCATCAGGGGACAGGAAGGGCAGCCCCAGCATTTT
CAIRGQEGQPQHF
>TRBV6-1|-|TRBJ2-5|-
TGTGCCAGCATTGGGAGGTTGGAGACCCAGTACTTC
CASIGRLETQYF
>TRBV4-1|-|TRBJ2-2|once
TGCGCCAGCAGCCAAGATTCCCGGACAGCGAACACCGGGGAGCTGTTTTTT
CASSQDSRTANTGELFF
>TRBV5-4|TRBD1|TRBJ1-2|few
TGTGCCAGCAGCTCACTAGGACAGGGGGCAGTGGGTGGCTACACCTTC
CASSSLGQGAVGGYTF
>TRBV5-8|-|TRBJ1-2|-
TGTGCCAGCAGCCGAACCAGGGACTATGGCTACACCTTC
CASSRTRDYGYTF
>TRBV25-1|-|TRBJ2-2|-
TGTGCCAGCAGTGAATTGAGAGGAGACACCGGGGAGCTGTTTTTT
CASSELRGDTGELFF
>TRBV10-1|-|TRBJ2-1|-
TGCGCCAGCAGTGACTCGCGGGGGCCGTACAATGAGCAGTTCTTC
CASSDSRGPYNEQFF
>TRBV7-2|-|TRBJ2-1|few
TGTGCCAGCAGCTTAGCGGGGGGGGCCGTTTGGGATGAGCAGTTCTTC
CASSLAGGAVWDEQFF
>TRBV5-6|TRBD2|TRBJ2-5|-
TGTGCCAGCAGCACTCTAGCGGGAGTGCGAGAGACCCAGTACTTC
CASSTLAGVRETQYF
>TRBV6-5|-|TRBJ1-1|few
TGTGCCAGCAGTTACACAAGTCGGAACACTGAAGCTTTCTTT
CASSYTSRNTEAFF
>TRBV7-9|-|TRBJ2-1|-
TGTGCCAGCAGCTTATCCCCAGAGCAGTTCTTC
CASSLSPEQFF
>TRBV15|-|TRBJ2-1|-
TGTGCCACCAGCAGAGTAAGGGGAAATGAGCAGTTCTTC
CATSRVRGNEQFF
>TRBV6-1|-|TRBJ1-1|-
TGTGCCAGCAGTGAAGCTTTGCAGGGTGGAACTGAAGCTTTCTTT
CASSEALQGGTEAFF
>TRBV7-2|TRBD2|TRBJ2-2|-
TGTGCCAGCAGCCCCGGGGGGGGTATCACCGGGGAGCTGTTTTTT
CASSPGGGITGELFF
>TRBV5-1|TRBD1|TRBJ2-2|-
TGCGCCAGCAGCGTTGACAGGGGGGACACCGGGGAGCTGTTTTTT
CASSVDRGDTGELFF
>TRBV7-8|-|TRBJ2-7|-
TGTGCCAGCAGTCCTATAACTAGCAGATCTCCCTACGAGCAGTACTTC
CASSPITSRSPYEQYF
>TRBV7-8|TRBD1|TRBJ1-5|-
TGTGCCAGCAGCTTAGTGTCCGGAGGCAGGGGGAACTATCAGCCCCAGCATTTT
CASSLVSGGRGNYQPQHF
>TRBV7-9|-|TRBJ1-2|-
TGTGCCAGCAGCTTCACAGGGAATGGCTACACCTTC
CASSFTGNGYTF
>TRBV19|-|TRBJ1-2|-
TGTGCCAGTAGTCTCATTTGGGGAGGGGAGAACTATGGCTACACCTTC
CASSLIWGGENYGYTF